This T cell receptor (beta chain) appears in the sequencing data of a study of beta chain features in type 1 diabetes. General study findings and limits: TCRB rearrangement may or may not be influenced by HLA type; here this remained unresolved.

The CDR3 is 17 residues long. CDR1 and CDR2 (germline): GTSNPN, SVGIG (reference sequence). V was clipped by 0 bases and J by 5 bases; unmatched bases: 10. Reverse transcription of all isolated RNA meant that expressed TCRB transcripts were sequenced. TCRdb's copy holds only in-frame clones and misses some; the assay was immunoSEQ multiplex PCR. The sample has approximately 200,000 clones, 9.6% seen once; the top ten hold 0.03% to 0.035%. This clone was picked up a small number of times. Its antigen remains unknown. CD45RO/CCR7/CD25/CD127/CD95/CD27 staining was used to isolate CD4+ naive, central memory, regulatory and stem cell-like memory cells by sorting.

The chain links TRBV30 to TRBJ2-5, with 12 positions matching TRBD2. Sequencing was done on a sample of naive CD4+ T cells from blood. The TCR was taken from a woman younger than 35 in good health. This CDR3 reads CAWSVLLGLAGMETQYF. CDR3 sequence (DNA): TGTGCCTGGAGTGTACTCCTCGGACTAGCGGGAATGGAGACCCAGTACTTC.